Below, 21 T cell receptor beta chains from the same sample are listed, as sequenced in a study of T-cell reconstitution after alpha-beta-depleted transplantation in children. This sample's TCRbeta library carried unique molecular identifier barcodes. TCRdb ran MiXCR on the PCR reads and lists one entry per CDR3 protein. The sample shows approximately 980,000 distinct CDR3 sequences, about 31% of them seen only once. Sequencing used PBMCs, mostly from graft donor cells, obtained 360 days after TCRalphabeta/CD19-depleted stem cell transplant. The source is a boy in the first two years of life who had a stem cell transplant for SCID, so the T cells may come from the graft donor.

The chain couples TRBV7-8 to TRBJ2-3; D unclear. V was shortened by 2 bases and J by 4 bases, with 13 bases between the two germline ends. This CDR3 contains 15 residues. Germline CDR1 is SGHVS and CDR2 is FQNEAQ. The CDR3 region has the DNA TGTGCCAGCAGCTTATCGTGGGGTAGGGCAGATACGCAGTATTTT. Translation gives CASSLSWGRADTQYF.

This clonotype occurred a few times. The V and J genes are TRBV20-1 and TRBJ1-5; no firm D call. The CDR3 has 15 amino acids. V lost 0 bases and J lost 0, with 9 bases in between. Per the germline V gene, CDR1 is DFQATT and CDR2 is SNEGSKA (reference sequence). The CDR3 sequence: CSAREGSYSNQPQHF. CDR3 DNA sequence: TGCAGTGCTAGAGAAGGCAGCTATAGCAATCAGCCCCAGCATTTT.

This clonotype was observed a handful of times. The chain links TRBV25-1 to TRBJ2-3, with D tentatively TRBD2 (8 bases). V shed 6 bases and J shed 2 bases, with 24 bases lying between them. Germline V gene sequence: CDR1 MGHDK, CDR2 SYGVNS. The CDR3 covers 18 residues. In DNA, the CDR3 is TGTGCCAGCAGGGGACAGAGAATAGCGGGGCAACTCACAGATACGCAGTATTTT. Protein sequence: CASRGQRIAGQLTDTQYF.

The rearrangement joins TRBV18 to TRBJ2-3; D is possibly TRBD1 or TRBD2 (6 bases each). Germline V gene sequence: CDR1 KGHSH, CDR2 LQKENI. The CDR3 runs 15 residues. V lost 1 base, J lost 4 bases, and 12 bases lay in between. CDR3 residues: CASSPLGGMADTQYF. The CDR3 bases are TGTGCCAGCTCACCACTGGGGGGCATGGCAGATACGCAGTATTTT. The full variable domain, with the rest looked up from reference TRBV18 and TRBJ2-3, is NAGVMQNPRHLVRRRGQEARLRCSPMKGHSHVYWYRQLPEEGLKFMVYLQKENIIDESGMPKERFSAEFPKEGPSILRIQQVVRGDSAAYFCASSPLGGMADTQYFGPGTRLTVL.

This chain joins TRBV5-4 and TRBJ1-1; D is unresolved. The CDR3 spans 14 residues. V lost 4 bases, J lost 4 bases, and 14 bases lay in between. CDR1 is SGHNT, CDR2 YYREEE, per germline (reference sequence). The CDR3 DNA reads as TGTGCCAGCAGCCCCGAGGCCAGGAGCACTGAAGCTTTCTTT. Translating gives CASSPEARSTEAFF.

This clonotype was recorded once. CDR3 bases: TGTGCCAGCAGCTTCATAATTAGCTCCTACAATGAGCAGTTCTTC. This gives the protein CASSFIISSYNEQFF. The V gene is TRBV11-2, the J gene TRBJ2-1; D not resolved. In germline, CDR1 is SGHAT, CDR2 FQNNGV. V dropped 3 bases and J dropped 0 bases, with 9 bases sitting between them. The CDR3 runs to 15 residues.

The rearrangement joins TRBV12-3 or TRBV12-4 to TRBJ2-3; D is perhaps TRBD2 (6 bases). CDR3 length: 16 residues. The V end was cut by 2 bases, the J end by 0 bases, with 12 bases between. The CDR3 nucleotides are TGTGCCAGCAGTTTAAGCCTAGCGCCTAGCACAGATACGCAGTATTTT. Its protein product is CASSLSLAPSTDTQYF.

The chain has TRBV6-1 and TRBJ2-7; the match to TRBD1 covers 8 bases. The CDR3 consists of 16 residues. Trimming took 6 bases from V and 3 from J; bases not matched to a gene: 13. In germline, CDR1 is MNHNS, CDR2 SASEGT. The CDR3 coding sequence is TGTGCCAGCAGCCGACCCGGACAGGGAAACCTCTACGAGCAGTACTTC. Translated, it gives CASSRPGQGNLYEQYF.

The chain's CDR3 is CASSQETLRSGELFF. CDR3 DNA: TGCGCCAGCAGCCAAGAGACTTTGCGGTCCGGGGAGCTGTTTTTT. The chain employs TRBV4-3 and TRBJ2-2; D is undetermined. The CDR3 sequence is 15 residues long. Germline loops: CDR1 LGHNA, CDR2 YSLEER. Trimming left V 0 bases short and J 6 bases short, with 11 bases between.

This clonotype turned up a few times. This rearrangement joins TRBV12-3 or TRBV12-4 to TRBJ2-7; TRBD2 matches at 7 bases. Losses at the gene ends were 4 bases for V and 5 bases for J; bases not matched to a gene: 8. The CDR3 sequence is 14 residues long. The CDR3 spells CASSSGGNMDEQYF. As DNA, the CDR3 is TGTGCCAGCAGTTCGGGGGGAAATATGGACGAGCAGTACTTC.

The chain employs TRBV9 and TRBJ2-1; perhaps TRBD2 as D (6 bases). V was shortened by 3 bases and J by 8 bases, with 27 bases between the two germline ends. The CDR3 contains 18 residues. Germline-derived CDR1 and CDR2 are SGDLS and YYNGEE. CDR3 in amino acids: CASSETPALGGSPDEQFF. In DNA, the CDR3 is TGTGCCAGCAGCGAGACGCCAGCGTTGGGGGGTAGCCCCGATGAGCAGTTCTTC.

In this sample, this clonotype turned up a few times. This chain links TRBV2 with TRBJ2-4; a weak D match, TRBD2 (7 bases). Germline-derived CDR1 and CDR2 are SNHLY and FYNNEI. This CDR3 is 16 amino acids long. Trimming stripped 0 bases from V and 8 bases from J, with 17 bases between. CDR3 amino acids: CASSEASWEGGDIQYF. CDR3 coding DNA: TGTGCCAGCAGTGAAGCGTCCTGGGAGGGGGGGGACATTCAGTACTTC. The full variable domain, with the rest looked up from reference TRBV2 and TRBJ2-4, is EPEVTQTPSHQVTQMGQEVILRCVPISNHLYFYWYRQILGQKVEFLVSFYNNEISEKSEIFDDQFSVERPDGSNFTLKIRSTKLEDSAMYFCASSEASWEGGDIQYFGAGTRLSVL.

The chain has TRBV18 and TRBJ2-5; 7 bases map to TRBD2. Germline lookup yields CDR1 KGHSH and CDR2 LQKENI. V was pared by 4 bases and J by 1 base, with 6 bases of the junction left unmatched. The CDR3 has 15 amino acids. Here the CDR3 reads CASSQPGLSQETQYF. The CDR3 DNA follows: TGTGCCAGCTCACAGCCGGGACTAAGCCAAGAGACCCAGTACTTC.

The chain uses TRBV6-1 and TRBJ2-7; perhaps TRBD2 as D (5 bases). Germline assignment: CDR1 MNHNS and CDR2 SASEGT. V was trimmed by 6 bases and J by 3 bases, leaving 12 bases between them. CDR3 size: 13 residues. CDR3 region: CASSPVRGYEQYF. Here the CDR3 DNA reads TGTGCCAGCAGCCCAGTCCGGGGCTACGAGCAGTACTTC.

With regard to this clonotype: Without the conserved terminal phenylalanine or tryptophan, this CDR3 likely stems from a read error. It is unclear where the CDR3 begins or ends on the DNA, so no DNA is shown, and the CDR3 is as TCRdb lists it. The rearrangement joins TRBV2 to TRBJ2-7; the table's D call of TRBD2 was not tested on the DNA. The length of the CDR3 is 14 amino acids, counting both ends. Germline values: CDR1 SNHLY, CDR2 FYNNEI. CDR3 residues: CASSETSAVPPVLR.

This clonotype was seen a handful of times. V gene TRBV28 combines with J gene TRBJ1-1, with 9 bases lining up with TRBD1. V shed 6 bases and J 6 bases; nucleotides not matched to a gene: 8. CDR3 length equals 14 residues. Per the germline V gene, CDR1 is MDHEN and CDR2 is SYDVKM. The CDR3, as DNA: TGTGCCAGCAGCCTCAGACAGGGGGGGCCTGAAGCTTTCTTT. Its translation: CASSLRQGGPEAFF. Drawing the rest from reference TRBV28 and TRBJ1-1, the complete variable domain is DVKVTQSSRYLVKRTGEKVFLECVQDMDHENMFWYRQDPGLGLRLIYFSYDVKMKEKGDIPEGYSVSREKKERFSLILESASTNQTSMYLCASSLRQGGPEAFFGQGTRLTVV.

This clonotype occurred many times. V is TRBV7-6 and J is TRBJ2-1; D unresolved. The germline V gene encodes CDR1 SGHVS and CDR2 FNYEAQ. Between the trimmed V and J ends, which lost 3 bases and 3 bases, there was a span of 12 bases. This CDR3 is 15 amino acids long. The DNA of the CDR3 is TGTGCCAGCAGCTTTTCTTCAGGATACTACAATGAGCAGTTCTTC. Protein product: CASSFSSGYYNEQFF. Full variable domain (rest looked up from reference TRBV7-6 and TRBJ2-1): GAGVSQSPRYKVTKRGQDVALRCDPISGHVSLYWYRQALGQGPEFLTYFNYEAQQDKSGLPNDRFSAERPEGSISTLTIQRTEQRDSAMYRCASSFSSGYYNEQFFGPGTRLTVL.

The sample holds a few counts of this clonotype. CDR3 protein: CATSRDLGTGSYEQYF. Written as DNA, the CDR3 is TGTGCCACCAGCAGAGATCTCGGGACAGGGTCCTACGAGCAGTACTTC. This chain links TRBV15 with TRBJ2-7; 9 bases are a match to TRBD1. The CDR3 consists of 16 residues. V was clipped by 0 bases and J by 1 base; unmatched bases: 4. The germline V gene encodes CDR1 LNHNV and CDR2 YYDKDF (reference sequence).

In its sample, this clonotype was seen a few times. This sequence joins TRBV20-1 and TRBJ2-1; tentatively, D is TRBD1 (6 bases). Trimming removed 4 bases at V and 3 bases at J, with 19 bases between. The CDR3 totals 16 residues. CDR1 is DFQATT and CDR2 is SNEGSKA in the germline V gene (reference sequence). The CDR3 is CSAKEDSLLFYNEQFF. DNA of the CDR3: TGCAGTGCTAAAGAGGACAGTCTTCTATTCTACAATGAGCAGTTCTTC.

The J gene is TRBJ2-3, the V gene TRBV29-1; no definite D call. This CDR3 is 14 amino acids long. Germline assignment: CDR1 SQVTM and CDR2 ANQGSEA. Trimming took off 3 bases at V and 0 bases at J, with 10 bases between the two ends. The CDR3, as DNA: TGCAGCGTTGATAACCGGTATAGCACAGATACGCAGTATTTT. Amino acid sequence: CSVDNRYSTDTQYF.

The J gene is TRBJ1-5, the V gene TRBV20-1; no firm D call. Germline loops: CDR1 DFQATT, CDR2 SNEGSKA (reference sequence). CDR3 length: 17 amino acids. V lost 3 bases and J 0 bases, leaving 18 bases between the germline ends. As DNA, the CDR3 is TGCAGTGCTAGTTACCCTAAGGGCGGGCATAGCAATCAGCCCCAGCATTTT. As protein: CSASYPKGGHSNQPQHF.